This record covers a single T cell receptor (beta chain). Libraries were prepared by immunoSEQ multiplex PCR; TCRdb keeps only in-frame clonotypes and omits some of them. The data contain a few hundred thousand clones, approximately 78% of them seen just once; the ten biggest clones take up less than 4%. The data derive from a study of blood T cell repertoires in COVID-19. Across the whole study: The study drew acute and convalescent COVID-19 samples from the United States, Italy and Spain.

In germline, CDR1 is SGHAT, CDR2 FQNNGV. V was pared by 9 bases and J by 0 bases, with 4 bases between. The CDR3 consists of 11 residues. This receptor was taken from a woman between 18 and 30 years old with acute or convalescent COVID-19. The sample consisted of peripheral blood. This chain links TRBV11-2 with TRBJ2-3; D gene ambiguous. The CDR3 here is CASSSTDTQYF. CDR3 in DNA: TGTGCCAGTTCGAGCACAGATACGCAGTATTTT.